This TCR beta chain was recovered during a study of blood T cell repertoires in COVID-19. Overall study context: Sites in the United States, Italy and Spain provided acute and convalescent COVID-19 samples. In each case, the material was cDNA or gDNA derived from T cells, B-cell-depleted T cells, or PBMCs.

In the study's own analysis: It was from reference gene primer amplification that nucleated cell counts were estimated. Sequencing was performed with immunoSEQ multiplex PCR; in TCRdb, only in-frame clones are kept and a portion is missing. Clonal size and the V and J genes are those of that table, whereas D and trimming came from the DNA. The sample lists about 280,000 clones; 83% were seen once. V shed 6 bases, J shed 6 bases, and the junction held 9 bases outside the gene matches. Looked up from germline, CDR1 is MDHEN and CDR2 is SYDVKM. CDR3 length: 16 residues. The clonotype was recovered from a woman in her forties or fifties who had recovered from COVID-19. The chain recombines TRBV28 with TRBJ1-6; TRBD1 matches at 9 bases. The sequenced sample was peripheral blood. CDR3 amino acids: CASRTSGTGSNSPLHF. DNA for the CDR3: TGTGCCAGCAGGACCTCGGGGACAGGGTCTAATTCACCCCTCCACTTT.